The next 31 T cell receptor beta chains were all read from a single sample in a study of OX40 agonist ivuxolimab in advanced cancers. Measured with immunoSEQ multiplex PCR; TCRdb has only the in-frame clones, and not every one. Altogether 81,000 or so clones are present, about 90% being singletons, with the ten largest covering 8.4%. The sample consisted of CD4+ or CD8+ T cells sorted from blood, taken in a trial of the OX40 agonist ivuxolimab. These receptors were taken from an adult with an advanced solid tumor such as melanoma, head and neck, liver or kidney cancer.

This chain connects TRBV7-9 to TRBJ2-1, with D unresolved. This CDR3 has 15 amino acids. Germline-derived CDR1 and CDR2 are SEHNR and FQNEAQ (reference sequence). V was trimmed by 1 base and J by 0 bases, leaving 7 bases between them. CDR3 sequence (DNA): TGTGCCAGCAGCTTAGGTGAGAGCTCCTACAATGAGCAGTTCTTC. Protein: CASSLGESSYNEQFF.

The chain is built from TRBV27 and TRBJ1-1; a weak D match, TRBD1 (5 bases). Looked up from germline, CDR1 is MNHEY and CDR2 is SMNVEV (reference sequence). Deletions cut 4 bases from V and 6 bases from J, with 9 bases between. This CDR3 spans 12 amino acids. In DNA form, the CDR3 reads TGTGCCAGCAGTTCCCCGGGGCCTGAAGCTTTCTTT. It is translated as CASSSPGPEAFF.

This clone was picked up one time. The chain combines TRBV30 with TRBJ1-2, with TRBD1 identical over 9 bases. J gave up 2 bases and V 3 bases, and 4 bases lay outside the gene matches. The CDR3 consists of 14 residues. Germline V gene lookup returns CDR1 GTSNPN and CDR2 SVGIG (reference sequence). The CDR3 sequence is CAWSTGTGNYGYTF. As DNA, the CDR3 is TGTGCCTGGAGCACCGGGACAGGGAACTATGGCTACACCTTC.

The rearrangement joins TRBV9 to TRBJ1-3; D unresolved. V gave up 4 bases and J gave up 4 bases, with 9 bases separating them. Germline values: CDR1 SGDLS, CDR2 YYNGEE. CDR3 length: 13 residues. CDR3 amino acids: CASSQGWGNTIYF. CDR3 in DNA: TGTGCCAGCAGCCAAGGGTGGGGAAACACCATATATTTT.

This clone was recorded once. The J gene is TRBJ1-5, the V gene TRBV19; no reliable D call. V was pared by 3 bases and J by 4 bases, with 22 bases between. The germline V gene has CDR1 LNHDA and CDR2 SQIVND (reference sequence). The length of the CDR3 is 18 residues. This CDR3 reads CASSIEVVGGLANQPQHF. CDR3 DNA sequence: TGTGCCAGTAGTATTGAGGTGGTGGGCGGTTTAGCTAATCAGCCCCAGCATTTT.

V and J are TRBV20-1 and TRBJ2-1; D gene ambiguous. Trimming left V 3 bases short and J 6 bases short, with 6 bases between. Germline V lookup: CDR1 DFQATT, CDR2 SNEGSKA (reference sequence). This CDR3 has 11 amino acids. Here the CDR3 DNA reads TGCAGTGCTAGGGGTGGCAATGAGCAGTTCTTC. Protein sequence: CSARGGNEQFF.

This chain links TRBV6-6 with TRBJ2-5; D is unclear. Near its end, the DNA agrees better with TRBJ2-7, so the J call may be wrong. Germline V gene lookup returns CDR1 MNHNY and CDR2 SVGAGI (reference sequence). This CDR3 spans 12 amino acids. The CDR3: CASSYRVHEQYF. DNA of the CDR3: TGTGCCAGCAGTTACAGGGTCCACGAGCAGTACTTC.

The chain couples TRBV19 to TRBJ1-5, with 9 positions matching TRBD1. This CDR3 has 15 amino acids. The V segment lost 8 bases and the J segment 1 base; nucleotides outside the gene matches: 6. Germline V gene lookup returns CDR1 LNHDA and CDR2 SQIVND (reference sequence). Here the CDR3 DNA reads TGTGCCAGTCGAAACAGGGGGCCCAGCAATCAGCCCCAGCATTTT. This encodes CASRNRGPSNQPQHF.

The rearrangement joins TRBV28 to TRBJ1-5; D unclear. The CDR3 loop spans 13 amino acids. Trimming cost V 11 bases and J 2 bases, with 13 bases left between them. In germline, CDR1 is MDHEN, CDR2 SYDVKM. This CDR3 is CAPRRGGNQPQHF. DNA for the CDR3: TGTGCCCCCCGTCGCGGGGGCAATCAGCCCCAGCATTTT.

The CDR3 reads CASSLGQYQETQYF. The CDR3 coding sequence is TGTGCCAGCAGCTTGGGGCAGTACCAAGAGACCCAGTACTTC. The genes are TRBV7-2 and TRBJ2-5; tentatively, D is TRBD1 (5 bases). Germline V gene sequence: CDR1 SGHTA, CDR2 FQGNSA. This CDR3 is built from 14 residues. V gave up 3 bases and J gave up 0 bases, with 8 bases separating them.

This sequence joins TRBV27 and TRBJ2-7, with no clear D. Trimming took 4 bases from V and 0 from J, leaving 7 bases between them. This CDR3 contains 13 residues. From germline, CDR1 is MNHEY and CDR2 SMNVEV (reference sequence). The CDR3 loop is CASSWSLSYEQYF. The CDR3 DNA sequence: TGTGCCAGCAGTTGGTCGCTCTCCTACGAGCAGTACTTC.

This sequence joins TRBV15 and TRBJ2-5; no clear D gene. The germline V and J ends were trimmed by 1 base and 0 bases, with 6 bases remaining between them. The germline V gene encodes CDR1 LNHNV and CDR2 YYDKDF (reference sequence). The CDR3 is 14 amino acids. CDR3 sequence: CATSRVGYQETQYF. The CDR3 DNA is TGTGCCACCAGCAGAGTTGGGTACCAAGAGACCCAGTACTTC.

The rearrangement links TRBV27 to TRBJ2-3; D gene uncertain. Trimming shortened V by 10 bases and J by 2 bases, and 7 bases separated the two germline ends. The CDR3 length is 11 residues. Germline V CDR1 and CDR2: MNHEY, SMNVEV (reference sequence). CDR3 amino acids: CATANTDTQYF. The CDR3 DNA reads as TGTGCCACCGCCAACACAGATACGCAGTATTTT.

The chain combines TRBV30 with TRBJ2-2; no definite D call. Germline V CDR1 and CDR2: GTSNPN, SVGIG (reference sequence). The CDR3 is 17 amino acids. V shed 0 bases and J shed 5 bases, with 19 bases lying between them. This chain's CDR3 is CAWSVLSLRARTGELFF. The CDR3 DNA sequence: TGTGCCTGGAGTGTACTGTCTTTAAGGGCAAGGACCGGGGAGCTGTTTTTT.

The V and J genes are TRBV29-1 and TRBJ1-2; tentatively, D is TRBD1 (5 bases). The CDR3 runs to 13 residues. The germline V gene has CDR1 SQVTM and CDR2 ANQGSEA. The V end lost 5 bases, the J end lost 4 bases, and 14 bases lay between the germline ends. CDR3 loop: CSVPRGVGYGYTF. The CDR3 DNA follows: TGCAGCGTTCCTAGGGGCGTCGGCTATGGCTACACCTTC.

The chain carries TRBV11-2 and TRBJ2-4, with D hard to call. CDR3 size: 12 residues. CDR1 is SGHAT and CDR2 is FQNNGV in the germline V gene. Trimming took 4 bases from V and 3 from J, leaving 4 bases between them. The DNA for the CDR3 is TGTGCCAGCAGCTACTACAAAAACATTCAGTACTTC. This gives the protein CASSYYKNIQYF.

This chain links TRBV7-2 with TRBJ2-3; D gene unclear. The V gene lost 3 bases and the J gene lost 4 bases, with 5 bases spanning the gap. The CDR3 has 12 residues. Germline lookup yields CDR1 SGHTA and CDR2 FQGNSA. The CDR3 is CASSFPSDTQYF. CDR3 coding DNA: TGTGCCAGCAGCTTTCCCTCAGATACGCAGTATTTT.

This rearrangement joins TRBV12-5 to TRBJ2-7; the match to TRBD2 covers 7 bases. With V trimmed by 0 bases and J by 2 bases, 13 bases remained unmatched. The germline CDR1 and CDR2 sequences are LGHNT and FRNRAP. This CDR3 contains 18 residues. The chain's CDR3 is CASGLVQRLAALPYEQYV. The CDR3 region has the DNA TGTGCTAGTGGTTTGGTACAACGCCTAGCGGCCTTACCCTACGAGCAGTACGTC.

The CDR3 spells CASSVEANYGYTF. The CDR3 DNA follows: TGTGCCAGCAGCGTAGAAGCTAACTATGGCTACACCTTC. J is TRBJ1-2 and V is TRBV9; D remains unclear. The CDR3 is 13 residues long. V was clipped by 0 bases and J by 0 bases, with 3 bases between them. The germline V gene encodes CDR1 SGDLS and CDR2 YYNGEE. Full variable domain (missing parts from reference TRBV9 and TRBJ1-2): DSGVTQTPKHLITATGQRVTLRCSPRSGDLSVYWYQQSLDQGLQFLIQYYNGEERAKGNILERFSAQQFPDLHSELNLSSLELGDSALYFCASSVEANYGYTFGSGTRLTVV.

The chain uses TRBV6-5 and TRBJ1-5; D is uncertain. This CDR3 spans 14 amino acids. Germline V lookup: CDR1 MNHEY, CDR2 SVGAGI. Deletions cut 8 bases from V and 5 bases from J, with 16 bases between. The CDR3 region has the DNA TGTGCCAGCCAAAAGGGAGGGTTGGATCAGCCCCAGCATTTT. Protein product: CASQKGGLDQPQHF.

V is TRBV28 and J is TRBJ2-5; the D is unclear. The germline gives CDR1 MDHEN, CDR2 SYDVKM. With 6 bases removed from V and 2 bases from J, the gap between germline ends came to 19 bases. The CDR3 covers 16 residues. The CDR3 coding sequence is TGTGCCAGCAGAGCCCAGCTGGCAGAGAATCAAGAGACCCAGTACTTC. This gives the protein CASRAQLAENQETQYF.

The J gene is TRBJ2-1, the V gene TRBV7-9; D might be TRBD2 (5 bases). The V gene's germline CDR1 is SEHNR and CDR2 FQNEAQ (reference sequence). The CDR3 is made up of 14 amino acids. Deletions cut 5 bases from V and 7 bases from J, with 15 bases between. The CDR3 loop reads CASSHDYDLNEQFF. The DNA of the CDR3 is TGTGCCAGCAGCCACGACTATGACTTAAATGAGCAGTTCTTC.

The CDR3 DNA is TGTGCCAGCAGTTTTATCCAAGTGGAGGGAAGCAATCAGCCCCAGCATTTT. It yields the protein CASSFIQVEGSNQPQHF. V gene TRBV28 combines with J gene TRBJ1-5; D not certain. This CDR3 region has 17 residues. V shed 3 bases and J shed 1 base, with 16 bases lying between them. Germline V lookup: CDR1 MDHEN, CDR2 SYDVKM.

J is TRBJ2-4 and V is TRBV9, with D uncertain. The length of the CDR3 is 12 residues. The germline CDR1 and CDR2 sequences are SGDLS and YYNGEE. V dropped 3 bases and J dropped 6 bases, with 7 bases sitting between them. The CDR3 sequence is CASSAAANIQYF. For the CDR3, the DNA is TGTGCCAGCAGCGCTGCGGCAAACATTCAGTACTTC.

V and J are TRBV4-3 and TRBJ1-5, with D hard to call. The V gene lost 4 bases and the J gene lost 3 bases, with 10 bases spanning the gap. This CDR3 is built from 14 residues. Looked up from germline, CDR1 is LGHNA and CDR2 is YSLEER. The CDR3 nucleotides read TGCGCCAGCAGCCCTTCTCGCCTCAATCAGCCCCAGCATTTT. Amino acids: CASSPSRLNQPQHF.

V and J are TRBV4-3 and TRBJ2-1; TRBD1 matches at 8 bases. Germline values: CDR1 LGHNA, CDR2 YSLEER. With 2 bases clipped from V and 0 bases from J, the junction kept 3 bases outside the gene matches. The CDR3 is made up of 16 amino acids. CDR3 sequence (DNA): TGCGCCAGCAGCCAATCCGGACAGGGCTCCTACAATGAGCAGTTCTTC. It specifies CASSQSGQGSYNEQFF.

This clone was detected only a few times. The V and J genes are TRBV9 and TRBJ1-6; no clear D gene. The CDR3 runs to 13 residues. The germline CDR1 and CDR2 sequences are SGDLS and YYNGEE. V was pared by 0 bases and J by 10 bases, with 8 bases between. CDR3 region: CASSVGAVSPLHF. CDR3 coding DNA: TGTGCCAGCAGCGTAGGGGCAGTATCACCCCTCCACTTT.

The CDR3 bases are TGTGCCAGCAGCTTAGCGGGGAACACTGAAGCTTTCTTT. It yields the protein CASSLAGNTEAFF. The V and J genes are TRBV11-2 and TRBJ1-1, with D hard to call. The length of the CDR3 is 13 residues. Per the germline V gene, CDR1 is SGHAT and CDR2 is FQNNGV. V shed 1 base and J shed 1 base, with 4 bases lying between them. The full variable domain, with the rest looked up from reference TRBV11-2 and TRBJ1-1, is EAGVAQSPRYKIIEKRQSVAFWCNPISGHATLYWYQQILGQGPKLLIQFQNNGVVDDSQLPKDRFSAERLKGVDSTLKIQPAKLEDSAVYLCASSLAGNTEAFFGQGTRLTVV.

The chain carries TRBV28 and TRBJ2-7, with D maybe TRBD2 (6 bases). The CDR3 spans 11 residues. V was shortened by 10 bases and J by 3 bases, with 10 bases between the two germline ends. CDR1 is MDHEN, CDR2 SYDVKM, per germline. CDR3 sequence (DNA): TGTGCCACCAACGGGGGCTACGAGCAGTACTTC. It encodes CATNGGYEQYF.

The chain links TRBV4-1 to TRBJ2-1; 11 nucleotides match TRBD1. Losses at the gene ends were 4 bases for V and 8 bases for J; bases not matched to a gene: 13. CDR1 is MGHRA and CDR2 is YSYEKL in the germline V gene. The CDR3 has 17 amino acids. CDR3 DNA: TGCGCCAGCAGCCCAACTCCGCGGGACAGGGGGTGGCATGAGCAGTTCTTC. Translating gives CASSPTPRDRGWHEQFF.

The V and J genes are TRBV4-1 and TRBJ2-1; TRBD2 might be the D (6 bases). Germline loops: CDR1 MGHRA, CDR2 YSYEKL. CDR3 length equals 18 residues. The V end lost 6 bases, the J end lost 0 bases, and 21 bases lay between the germline ends. As DNA, the CDR3 is TGCGCCAGCAGGAAAAGTGGGCTAGCGCAGAGCTCCTACAATGAGCAGTTCTTC. Amino acids: CASRKSGLAQSSYNEQFF.